This TCR beta chain was obtained from a study of T-cell memory formation after mild COVID-19. Study summary: TCR clustering was largely donor specific.

TCRdb redid the calling of the 5' RACE reads with MiXCR, one entry per CDR3 protein. This table holds around 99,000 distinct CDR3 sequences, 14% found once. Concerning this clonotype: Antigen: not known.

Trimming left V 0 bases short and J 0 bases short, with 6 bases between. CDR1 is SGHTA and CDR2 is FQGTGA in the germline V gene. This CDR3 comprises 15 residues. Study results and caveats: CD8+ contracting clones occupied EMRA, while CD4+ ones occupied mainly CM and EM. For second-wave clones that peaked at day 37, SARS-CoV-2 specificity went unverified.

Sequencing input: PBMCs or a T cell subset sorted from them (not recorded which). The origin of this receptor is a man younger than 30 who had mild COVID-19 (a few samples of this study predate the infection). Cell type and time point are not known. The gene calls are TRBV7-3 and TRBJ2-1; D gene uncertain. CDR3 protein: CASSLTGISYNEQFF. DNA of the CDR3: TGTGCCAGCAGCTTAACAGGGATCTCCTACAATGAGCAGTTCTTC.